These T cell receptor beta chains were read from a single sample in a study of blood T cell repertoires in COVID-19. Profiling relied on immunoSEQ multiplex PCR, and the TCRdb table lists in-frame clones only, not all of them. The sample records about 38,000 clones, around 85% being singletons. The source material was peripheral blood. Receptors originate from a middle-aged man with active COVID-19. CDR3s include the opening cysteine and the closing phenylalanine or tryptophan. Fields, in order: J gene, clone size, V gene, D gene, CDR3 protein, CDR3 DNA. D genes are given only for firm matches. A clone size is listed for some rows: how often the clone was seen (once, few, many), or a class if it is expanded.

J: TRBJ1-6; size: NA; V: TRBV10-3; D: NA; CDR3: CAIQGGKNSPLHF; DNA: TGTGCCATCCAGGGCGGGAAAAATTCACCCCTCCACTTT
J: TRBJ2-2; size: NA; V: TRBV6-4; D: NA; CDR3: CASRGQTGTGELFF; DNA: TGTGCCAGCAGAGGACAGACGGGCACCGGGGAGCTGTTTTTT
J: TRBJ2-1; size: NA; V: TRBV19; D: NA; CDR3: CASSLGGRSYNEQFF; DNA: TGTGCCAGTAGTCTCGGGGGGCGCTCCTACAATGAGCAGTTCTTC
J: TRBJ1-5; size: NA; V: TRBV3-1/TRBV3-2; D: TRBD1; CDR3: CASSQTRGQPQHF; DNA: TGTGCCAGCAGCCAAACCAGGGGGCAGCCCCAGCATTTT
J: TRBJ2-3; size: NA; V: TRBV6-5; D: TRBD1; CDR3: CASSYEDRAADTQYF; DNA: TGTGCCAGCAGTTACGAGGACAGGGCCGCAGATACGCAGTATTTT
J: TRBJ2-3; size: NA; V: TRBV6-5; D: NA; CDR3: CASSYALQGDTQYF; DNA: TGTGCCAGCAGTTACGCCTTACAGGGAGATACGCAGTATTTT
J: TRBJ1-3; size: once; V: TRBV7-9; D: NA; CDR3: CARDGTSTGGNTIYF; DNA: TGTGCCAGGGACGGGACTTCAACGGGTGGAAACACCATATATTTT
J: TRBJ1-5; size: NA; V: TRBV6-5; D: TRBD1; CDR3: CASSYGTGVNQPQHF; DNA: TGTGCCAGCAGTTACGGGACAGGGGTCAATCAGCCCCAGCATTTT
J: TRBJ1-6; size: NA; V: TRBV6-6; D: TRBD1; CDR3: CASRPTGGGSPLHF; DNA: TGTGCCAGCAGGCCGACAGGGGGAGGTTCACCCCTCCACTTT
J: TRBJ1-4; size: NA; V: TRBV5-1; D: TRBD1; CDR3: CASSPGTGNEKLFF; DNA: TGCGCCAGCAGCCCCGGGACAGGGAATGAAAAACTGTTTTTT
J: TRBJ2-3; size: NA; V: TRBV5-4; D: TRBD1; CDR3: CASSLAGRGRTDTQYF; DNA: TGTGCCAGCAGCTTGGCCGGCAGGGGGCGCACAGATACGCAGTATTTT
J: TRBJ1-4; size: once; V: TRBV27; D: TRBD1; CDR3: CASSLSIGGAEKLFF; DNA: TGTGCCAGCAGTTTATCGATAGGGGGCGCAGAAAAACTGTTTTTT
J: TRBJ2-1; size: NA; V: TRBV7-8; D: TRBD1; CDR3: CASSRTGPAYNEQFF; DNA: TGTGCCAGCAGCCGGACAGGGCCCGCGTACAATGAGCAGTTCTTC
J: TRBJ2-2; size: NA; V: TRBV18; D: NA; CDR3: CASSLHPPRNTGELFF; DNA: TGTGCCAGCTCACTCCATCCCCCGAGGAACACCGGGGAGCTGTTTTTT
J: TRBJ1-3; size: NA; V: TRBV10-3; D: TRBD1; CDR3: CAISRAGQVLDSGNTIYF; DNA: TGTGCCATCAGCCGCGCCGGACAGGTTCTCGACTCTGGAAACACCATATATTTT
J: TRBJ2-7; size: once; V: TRBV4-1; D: NA; CDR3: CASSQEGRSSYEQYF; DNA: TGCGCCAGCAGCCAAGAGGGGAGGAGCTCCTACGAGCAGTACTTC
J: TRBJ2-1; size: NA; V: TRBV3-1/TRBV3-2; D: TRBD1; CDR3: CASSQGTGFYNEQFF; DNA: TGTGCCAGCAGCCAAGGGACAGGTTTTTACAATGAGCAGTTCTTC
J: TRBJ1-1; size: NA; V: TRBV19; D: TRBD1; CDR3: CASSISLGTGGTEAFF; DNA: TGTGCCAGTAGTATTTCTTTGGGGACAGGGGGAACTGAAGCTTTCTTT
J: TRBJ2-5; size: NA; V: TRBV9; D: TRBD2; CDR3: CASSVGEGFYGTQYF; DNA: TGTGCCAGCAGCGTAGGGGAGGGGTTTTATGGGACCCAGTACTTC
J: TRBJ1-6; size: once; V: TRBV27; D: TRBD1; CDR3: CASGQEIYNSPLHF; DNA: TGTGCCAGCGGACAGGAAATATATAATTCACCCCTCCACTTT